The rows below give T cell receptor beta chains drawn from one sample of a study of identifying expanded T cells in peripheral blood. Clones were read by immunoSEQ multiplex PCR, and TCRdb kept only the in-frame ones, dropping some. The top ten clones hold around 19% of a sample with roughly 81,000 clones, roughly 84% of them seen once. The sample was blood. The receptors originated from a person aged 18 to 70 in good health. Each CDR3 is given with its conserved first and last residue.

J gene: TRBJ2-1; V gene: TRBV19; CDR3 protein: CASSKDRVSYNEQFF
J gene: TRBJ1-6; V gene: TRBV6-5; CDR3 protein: CASSRDSNSPLHF
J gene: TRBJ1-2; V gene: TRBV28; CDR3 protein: CASSLDRGYGYTF
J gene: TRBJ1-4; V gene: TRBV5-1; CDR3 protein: CASSRSGTGSGGEKLFF
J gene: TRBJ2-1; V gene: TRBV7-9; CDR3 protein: CASSLLASINEQFF
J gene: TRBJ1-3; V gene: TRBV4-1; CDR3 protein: CATRAAGQGSGNTIYF
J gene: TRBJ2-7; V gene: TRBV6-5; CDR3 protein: CASSKTGVGSYEQYF
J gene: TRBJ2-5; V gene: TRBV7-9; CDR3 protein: CASSLVEGAGETQYF
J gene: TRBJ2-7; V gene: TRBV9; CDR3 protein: CASSATRDPPYEQYF
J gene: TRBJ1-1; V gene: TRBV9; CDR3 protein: CASSVSLHTEAFF
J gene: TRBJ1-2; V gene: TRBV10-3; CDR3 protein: CAISESGSTFYGYTF
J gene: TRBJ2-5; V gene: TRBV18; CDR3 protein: CASSPSREETQYF
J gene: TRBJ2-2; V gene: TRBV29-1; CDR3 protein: CSVDAGTNTGELFF
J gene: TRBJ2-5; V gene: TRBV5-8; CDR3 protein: CASSLLETQYF
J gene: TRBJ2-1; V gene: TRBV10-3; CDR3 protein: CATRDRQNSSYNEQFF
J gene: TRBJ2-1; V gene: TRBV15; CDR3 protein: CATRGQGFLVVF
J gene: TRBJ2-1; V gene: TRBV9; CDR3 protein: CASSASGSSYNEQFF
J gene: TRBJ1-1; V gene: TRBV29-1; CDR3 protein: CSGRQGTNTEAFF
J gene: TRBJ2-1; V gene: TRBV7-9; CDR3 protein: CASSPGGTLALSYNEQFF
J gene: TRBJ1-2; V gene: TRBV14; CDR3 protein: CASSQEEWGGYTF
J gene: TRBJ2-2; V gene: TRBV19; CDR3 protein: CASSMSGSWTGELFF
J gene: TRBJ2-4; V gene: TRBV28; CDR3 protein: CASSLVRNLAKNIQYF
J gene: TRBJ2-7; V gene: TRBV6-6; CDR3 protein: CARKDRVPYYEQYF
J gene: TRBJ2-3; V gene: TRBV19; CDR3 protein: CASSFSTVTDTQYF
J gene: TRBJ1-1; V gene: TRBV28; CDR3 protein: CASSLVRGGRAFF
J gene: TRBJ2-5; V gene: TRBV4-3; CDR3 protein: CASSRVRGYQETQYF
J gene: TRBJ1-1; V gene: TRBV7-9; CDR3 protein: CASSLISTEAFF
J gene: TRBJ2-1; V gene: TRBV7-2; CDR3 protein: CASSFGGVANEQFF
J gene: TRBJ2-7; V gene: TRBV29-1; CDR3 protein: CSVYNPGDSTLWEQYF
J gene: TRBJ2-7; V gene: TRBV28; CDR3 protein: CASSPHSSFVYEQYF
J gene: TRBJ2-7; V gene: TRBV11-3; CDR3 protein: CASSPGTGFEQYF
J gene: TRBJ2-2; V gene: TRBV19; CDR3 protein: CASSIPETNTGELFF
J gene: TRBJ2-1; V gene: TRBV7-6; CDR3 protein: CASSLGNAGASYNEQFF
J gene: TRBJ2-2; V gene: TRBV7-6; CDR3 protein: CASSLVTFGNTGELFF
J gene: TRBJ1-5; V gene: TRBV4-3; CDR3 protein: CASSDRVNQPQHF
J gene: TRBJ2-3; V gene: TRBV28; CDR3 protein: CASAPTGGLYTDTQYF
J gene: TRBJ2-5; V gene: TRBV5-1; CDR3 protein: CASSRTGERETQYF
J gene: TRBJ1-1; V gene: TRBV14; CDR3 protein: CASSGQGYTEAFF
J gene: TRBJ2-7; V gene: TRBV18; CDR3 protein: CASSLNGAGYEQYF
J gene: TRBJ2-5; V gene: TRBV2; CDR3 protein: CASSEGAAGSVETQYF
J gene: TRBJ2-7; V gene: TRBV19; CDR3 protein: CASSIHPGQRWGEQYF
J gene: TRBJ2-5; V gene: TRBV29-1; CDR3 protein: CSVGRGGAQETQYF
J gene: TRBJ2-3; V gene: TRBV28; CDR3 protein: CASRQLDLPGTDTQYF
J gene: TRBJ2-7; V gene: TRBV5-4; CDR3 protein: CASSLSRGLFTYEQYF
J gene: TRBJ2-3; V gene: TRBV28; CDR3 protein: CASSWSSEDTQYF
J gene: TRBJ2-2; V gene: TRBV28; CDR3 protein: CASIVGGGGTGELFF
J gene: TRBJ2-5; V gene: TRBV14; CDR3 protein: CASSQDSRGGTQYF
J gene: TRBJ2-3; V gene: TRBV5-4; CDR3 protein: CATQLAPDSTDTQYF
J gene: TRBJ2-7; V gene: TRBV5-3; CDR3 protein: CARSITNAQSYEQYF
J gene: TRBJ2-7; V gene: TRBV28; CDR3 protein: CASSLGGSSYEQYF
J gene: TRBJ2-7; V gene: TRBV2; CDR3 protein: CASSTTDSGILGSYEQYF
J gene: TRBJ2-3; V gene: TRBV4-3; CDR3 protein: CASSQDYIAATDTQYF
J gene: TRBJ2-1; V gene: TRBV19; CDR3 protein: CASSGWREYNEQFF
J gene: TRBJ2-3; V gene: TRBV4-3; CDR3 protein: CASSQPIAGGTDTQYF
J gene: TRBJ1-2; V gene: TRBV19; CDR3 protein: CASSLTGDTYGYTF
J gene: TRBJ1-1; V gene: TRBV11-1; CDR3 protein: CASSYQGRMNTEAFF
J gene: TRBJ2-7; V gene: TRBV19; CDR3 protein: CASSGAIAGGPHEQYF
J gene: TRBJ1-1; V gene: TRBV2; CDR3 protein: CASSITNTEAFF
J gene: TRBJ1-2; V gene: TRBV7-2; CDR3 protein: CASSLELDRERNGYTF